The rows below give T cell receptor beta chains drawn from one sample of a study of blood T cell repertoires in COVID-19. The repertoire was sequenced with immunoSEQ multiplex PCR; TCRdb's copy has only in-frame clones and lacks some. The sample lists 150,000 or so clones, 87% seen once, with around 4.6% in the top ten. The sequencing sample was made of peripheral blood. These receptors all come from a human donor in a cohort sampled during active COVID-19. CDR3s include the opening cysteine and the closing phenylalanine or tryptophan. A D gene is named only where the DNA matches it firmly. Rows give clone size only sometimes, using once, few, many, or a class for an expanded clone.

d_call: -
clone_size: -
j_call: TRBJ1-6
v_call: TRBV14
cdr3_aa: CASSQVVTGVYNSPLHF
cdr3_nt: TGTGCCAGCAGCCAAGTAGTAACCGGGGTTTATAATTCACCCCTCCACTTT

d_call: TRBD1
clone_size: -
j_call: TRBJ2-5
v_call: TRBV5-1
cdr3_aa: CASSSASRQGTQYF
cdr3_nt: TGCGCCAGCAGCTCAGCCTCCCGACAGGGGACCCAGTACTTC

d_call: -
clone_size: -
j_call: TRBJ1-6
v_call: TRBV10-3
cdr3_aa: CAISGTASSYNSPLHF
cdr3_nt: TGTGCCATCAGTGGGACAGCAAGCTCCTATAATTCACCCCTCCACTTT

d_call: -
clone_size: -
j_call: TRBJ2-7
v_call: TRBV9
cdr3_aa: CASSPRGKGTYEQYF
cdr3_nt: TGTGCCAGCAGCCCACGCGGTAAAGGTACCTACGAGCAGTACTTC

d_call: -
clone_size: -
j_call: TRBJ2-7
v_call: TRBV3-1/TRBV3-2
cdr3_aa: CASSPADRLPVAEQYF
cdr3_nt: TGTGCCAGCAGCCCGGCAGACAGGCTCCCTGTTGCAGAGCAGTACTTC

d_call: -
clone_size: -
j_call: TRBJ2-6
v_call: TRBV7-9
cdr3_aa: CASTNLLGANVLTF
cdr3_nt: TGTGCCAGCACCAATTTATTGGGGGCCAACGTCCTGACTTTC

d_call: TRBD1
clone_size: -
j_call: TRBJ2-1
v_call: TRBV24-1
cdr3_aa: CATRTQGATGFEQFF
cdr3_nt: TGTGCCACCAGGACACAGGGGGCGACGGGATTTGAGCAGTTCTTC

d_call: TRBD2
clone_size: -
j_call: TRBJ2-7
v_call: TRBV30
cdr3_aa: CAWSPSQGLAVYEQYF
cdr3_nt: TGTGCCTGGAGTCCCTCCCAGGGACTAGCGGTTTACGAGCAGTACTTC

d_call: -
clone_size: once
j_call: TRBJ2-5
v_call: TRBV2
cdr3_aa: CASSEGAPIETQYF
cdr3_nt: TGTGCCAGCAGTGAGGGGGCCCCGATCGAGACCCAGTACTTC

d_call: -
clone_size: -
j_call: TRBJ1-3
v_call: TRBV12-3/TRBV12-4
cdr3_aa: CASFLLSGNTIYF
cdr3_nt: TGTGCCAGTTTTCTTCTCTCTGGAAACACCATATATTTT

d_call: -
clone_size: few
j_call: TRBJ1-1
v_call: TRBV7-9
cdr3_aa: CASLGGTGTEAFF
cdr3_nt: TGTGCCAGCTTGGGGGGAACTGGAACTGAAGCTTTCTTT

d_call: -
clone_size: -
j_call: TRBJ2-7
v_call: TRBV9
cdr3_aa: CASSVADNEQYF
cdr3_nt: TGTGCCAGCAGCGTAGCCGACAACGAGCAGTACTTC

d_call: -
clone_size: -
j_call: TRBJ1-1
v_call: TRBV27
cdr3_aa: CASSWGGLTEAFF
cdr3_nt: TGTGCCAGCAGTTGGGGGGGGCTGACTGAAGCTTTCTTT

d_call: TRBD1
clone_size: -
j_call: TRBJ2-7
v_call: TRBV5-1
cdr3_aa: CASSPGLTGYYEQYF
cdr3_nt: TGCGCCAGCAGCCCGGGCTTGACAGGGTACTACGAGCAGTACTTC

d_call: -
clone_size: -
j_call: TRBJ2-7
v_call: TRBV3-1/TRBV3-2
cdr3_aa: CATQDKGIREQYF
cdr3_nt: TGTGCCACCCAGGACAAGGGAATACGAGAGCAGTACTTC

d_call: -
clone_size: once
j_call: TRBJ1-5
v_call: TRBV28
cdr3_aa: CASSLFLGRGNQPQHF
cdr3_nt: TGTGCCAGCAGTTTATTCCTAGGGAGAGGCAATCAGCCCCAGCATTTT

d_call: TRBD2
clone_size: -
j_call: TRBJ2-3
v_call: TRBV28
cdr3_aa: CASSGLTSGGSNTQYF
cdr3_nt: TGTGCCAGCAGTGGCCTAACTAGCGGGGGGAGTAATACGCAGTATTTT

d_call: TRBD2
clone_size: -
j_call: TRBJ2-7
v_call: TRBV5-6
cdr3_aa: CASSLFAGATYEQYF
cdr3_nt: TGTGCCAGCAGCTTGTTCGCGGGAGCCACTTACGAGCAGTACTTC

d_call: TRBD1
clone_size: -
j_call: TRBJ1-4
v_call: TRBV28
cdr3_aa: CASSSPGRGLPEKLFF
cdr3_nt: TGTGCCAGCAGTTCTCCAGGCAGGGGGCTTCCTGAAAAACTGTTTTTT

d_call: -
clone_size: -
j_call: TRBJ2-7
v_call: TRBV11-3
cdr3_aa: CASSLAWDTAYEQYF
cdr3_nt: TGTGCCAGCAGCTTGGCCTGGGACACTGCCTACGAGCAGTACTTC

d_call: -
clone_size: -
j_call: TRBJ2-2
v_call: TRBV5-3
cdr3_aa: CARSGLGGGPIVGELFF
cdr3_nt: TGTGCCAGAAGCGGTTTAGGGGGAGGGCCAATTGTCGGGGAGCTGTTTTTT

d_call: -
clone_size: -
j_call: TRBJ1-1
v_call: TRBV3-1/TRBV3-2
cdr3_aa: CASSRAGFGGTEAFF
cdr3_nt: TGTGCCAGCAGCCGAGCGGGGTTTGGGGGCACTGAAGCTTTCTTT

d_call: TRBD2
clone_size: -
j_call: TRBJ2-7
v_call: TRBV5-4
cdr3_aa: CASSTSGGLYEQYF
cdr3_nt: TGTGCCAGCAGCACTAGCGGGGGTCTCTACGAGCAGTACTTC

d_call: TRBD1
clone_size: -
j_call: TRBJ2-2
v_call: TRBV7-7
cdr3_aa: CASSLDQGDANTGELFF
cdr3_nt: TGTGCTAGCAGCTTAGACCAGGGGGACGCCAACACCGGGGAGCTGTTTTTT

d_call: TRBD2
clone_size: -
j_call: TRBJ2-3
v_call: TRBV7-8
cdr3_aa: CASSLKASGIDTQYF
cdr3_nt: TGTGCCAGCAGCTTAAAGGCTAGCGGGATTGATACGCAGTATTTT

d_call: -
clone_size: -
j_call: TRBJ2-5
v_call: TRBV28
cdr3_aa: CASSLTGRGLETQYF
cdr3_nt: TGTGCCAGCAGTTTAACCGGGAGGGGGCTGGAGACCCAGTACTTC

d_call: TRBD1
clone_size: -
j_call: TRBJ1-4
v_call: TRBV13
cdr3_aa: CASSLSASGTGAEKLFF
cdr3_nt: TGTGCCAGCAGCTTAAGTGCCTCCGGGACAGGGGCTGAAAAACTGTTTTTT

d_call: -
clone_size: -
j_call: TRBJ1-3
v_call: TRBV9
cdr3_aa: CASSPRGNTIYF
cdr3_nt: TGTGCCAGCAGCCCGCGCGGAAACACCATATATTTT

d_call: TRBD1
clone_size: -
j_call: TRBJ1-2
v_call: TRBV30
cdr3_aa: CAWSPGTGIGGYTF
cdr3_nt: TGTGCCTGGAGCCCCGGGACAGGGATTGGCGGCTACACCTTC

d_call: -
clone_size: -
j_call: TRBJ2-5
v_call: TRBV11-3
cdr3_aa: CASSFLGGGRGGTQYF
cdr3_nt: TGTGCCAGCAGCTTTCTCGGTGGGGGTAGGGGAGGGACCCAGTACTTC

d_call: TRBD1
clone_size: -
j_call: TRBJ2-7
v_call: TRBV28
cdr3_aa: CASRGQGGREQYF
cdr3_nt: TGTGCCAGCAGGGGACAGGGGGGACGGGAGCAGTACTTC

d_call: -
clone_size: -
j_call: TRBJ2-5
v_call: TRBV2
cdr3_aa: CASSVSSETQYF
cdr3_nt: TGTGCCAGCAGTGTTAGTAGTGAGACCCAGTACTTC